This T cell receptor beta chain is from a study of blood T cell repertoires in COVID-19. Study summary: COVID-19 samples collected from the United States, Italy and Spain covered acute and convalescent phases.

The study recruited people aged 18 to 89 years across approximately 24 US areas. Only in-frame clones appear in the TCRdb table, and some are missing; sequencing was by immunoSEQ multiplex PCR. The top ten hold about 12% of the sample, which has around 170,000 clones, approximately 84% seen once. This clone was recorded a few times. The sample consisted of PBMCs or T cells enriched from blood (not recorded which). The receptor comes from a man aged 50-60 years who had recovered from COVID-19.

The CDR3 DNA sequence: TGCGCCAGCAGCCAAGCGGACGCGGGCCCTAGCACAGATACGCAGTATTTT. Translating gives CASSQADAGPSTDTQYF. V usage is TRBV4-3 and J usage is TRBJ2-3; the D gene is possibly TRBD2 (5 bases). The germline V gene encodes CDR1 LGHNA and CDR2 YSLEER. This CDR3 is 17 amino acids long. The V gene lost 1 base and the J gene lost 0 bases, with 14 bases spanning the gap.